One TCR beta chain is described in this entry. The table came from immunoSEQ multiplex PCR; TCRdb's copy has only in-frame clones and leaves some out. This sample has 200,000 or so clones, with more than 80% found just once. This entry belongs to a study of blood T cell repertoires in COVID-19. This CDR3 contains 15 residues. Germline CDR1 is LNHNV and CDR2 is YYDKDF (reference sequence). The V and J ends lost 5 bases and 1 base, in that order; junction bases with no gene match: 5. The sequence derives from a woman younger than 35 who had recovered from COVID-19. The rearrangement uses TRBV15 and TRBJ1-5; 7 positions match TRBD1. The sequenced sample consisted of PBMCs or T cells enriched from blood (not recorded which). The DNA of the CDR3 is TGTGCCACCAGCCCGGAGGACAGGAGCAATCAGCCCCAGCATTTT. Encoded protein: CATSPEDRSNQPQHF. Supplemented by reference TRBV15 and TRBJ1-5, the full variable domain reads DAMVIQNPRYQVTQFGKPVTLSCSQTLNHNVMYWYQQKSSQAPKLLFHYYDKDFNNEADTPDNFQSRRPNTSFCFLDIRSPGLGDTAMYLCATSPEDRSNQPQHFGDGTRLSIL.